Below, one T cell receptor beta chain is given with its context. Antigen specificity is unknown. This specimen belongs to a study of blood T cells in healthy people across ages. V lost 2 bases to trimming and J lost 6 bases, with 17 bases between them. CDR1 and CDR2 from the germline V gene are SEHNR and FQNEAQ (reference sequence). The length of the CDR3 is 16 residues. Next came a second PCR, run for about 7 to 12 cycles, which used a sample-barcoded 5' primer along with a J-beta primer mix. A template-switch adaptor with 12 random nucleotides tagged each cDNA molecule. All samples gave at least 3 million CDR3-containing paired-end reads. MiXCR, run by TCRdb on the 5' RACE reads, gives a single entry per CDR3 protein. The data contain about 580,000 distinct CDR3 sequences, around 48% of them seen just once; the ten biggest clones take up about 26%. General study results and limits: Naive and antigen-experienced cells could not be conclusively compared, given unsorted PBMCs. Diversity estimates from one million T cells were considered underestimates.

This receptor was identified in a man older than 75 in good health. The chain combines TRBV7-9 with TRBJ2-1, with a tentative D call TRBD2 (6 bases). The sequencing sample was made of blood. CDR3 DNA sequence: TGTGCCAGCAGCTTACCTCGACGCGCGGGGCTCAATGAGCAGTTCTTC. It is translated as CASSLPRRAGLNEQFF. The full variable domain, with the rest looked up from reference TRBV7-9 and TRBJ2-1, is DTGVSQNPRHKITKRGQNVTFRCDPISEHNRLYWYRQTLGQGPEFLTYFQNEAQLEKSRLLSDRFSAERPKGSFSTLEIQRTEQGDSAMYLCASSLPRRAGLNEQFFGPGTRLTVL.